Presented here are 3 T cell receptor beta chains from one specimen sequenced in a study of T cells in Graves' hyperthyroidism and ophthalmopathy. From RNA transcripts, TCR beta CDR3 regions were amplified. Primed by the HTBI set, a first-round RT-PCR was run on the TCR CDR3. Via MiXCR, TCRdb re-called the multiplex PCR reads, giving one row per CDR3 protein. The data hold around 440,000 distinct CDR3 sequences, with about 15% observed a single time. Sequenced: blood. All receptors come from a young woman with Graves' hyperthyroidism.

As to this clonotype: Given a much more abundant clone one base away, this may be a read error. The CDR3 region is CASSLFLAGASYNEQFF. The CDR3 DNA sequence: TGCGCCAGCAGCTTGTTTCTAGCGGGGGCCTCCTACAATGAGCAGTTCTTC. V gene TRBV5-1 combines with J gene TRBJ2-1; 10 bases line up with TRBD2. This CDR3 spans 17 amino acids. Germline V gene sequence: CDR1 SGHRS, CDR2 YFSETQ. The junction had 4 bases not matched to a gene; V was cut back by 1 base and J by 0 bases.

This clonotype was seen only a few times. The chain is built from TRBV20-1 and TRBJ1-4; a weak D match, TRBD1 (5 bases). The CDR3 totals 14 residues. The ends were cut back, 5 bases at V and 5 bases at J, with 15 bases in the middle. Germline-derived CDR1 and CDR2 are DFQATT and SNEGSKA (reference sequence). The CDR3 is CSASGGGTNEKLFF. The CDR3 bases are TGCAGTGCTTCGGGGGGGGGAACCAATGAAAAACTGTTTTTT.

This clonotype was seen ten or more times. This CDR3 is CASRSPSGRTDTQYF. The DNA for the CDR3 is TGTGCCAGCAGGTCTCCTAGCGGGCGCACAGATACGCAGTATTTT. The chain joins TRBV6-1 to TRBJ2-3; 8 bases line up with TRBD2. This CDR3 has 15 residues. J was trimmed by 1 base and V by 6 bases; bases with no gene match: 6. Germline-derived CDR1 and CDR2 are MNHNS and SASEGT.